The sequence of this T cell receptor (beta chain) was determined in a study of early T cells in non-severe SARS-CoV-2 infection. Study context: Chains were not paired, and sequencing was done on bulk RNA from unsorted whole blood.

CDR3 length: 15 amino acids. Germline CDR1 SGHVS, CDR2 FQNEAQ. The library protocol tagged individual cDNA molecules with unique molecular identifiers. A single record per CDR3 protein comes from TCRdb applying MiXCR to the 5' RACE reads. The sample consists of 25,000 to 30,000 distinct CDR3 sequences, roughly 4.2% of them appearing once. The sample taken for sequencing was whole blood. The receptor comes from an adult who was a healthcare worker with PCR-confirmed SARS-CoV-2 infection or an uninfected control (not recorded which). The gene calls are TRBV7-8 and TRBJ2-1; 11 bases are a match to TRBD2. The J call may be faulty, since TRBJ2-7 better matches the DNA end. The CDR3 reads CASSFSGGARNEQYF. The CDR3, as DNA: TGTGCCAGCAGCTTTAGCGGGGGGGCCCGCAATGAGCAGTACTTC.